The rows below give T cell receptor beta chains drawn from one sample of a study of immune heterogeneity within non-small cell lung tumors. Using its own MiXCR run on the multiplex PCR reads, TCRdb lists one record per CDR3 protein. The sample records a few thousand distinct CDR3 sequences, 15% to 20% being singletons. The specimen sequenced was lung tumor tissue. The source is a man aged 35-49 years with non-small cell lung cancer. Both conserved end residues are part of each CDR3. Fields, in order: V gene, J gene, CDR3 protein.

>TRBV12-3/TRBV12-4|TRBJ2-7
CASSYLGAREQYF
>TRBV4-1|TRBJ1-5
CASSQNRQGLFNQPQHF
>TRBV15|TRBJ2-7
CATSRGHGGRLDEQYF
>TRBV6-1|TRBJ2-7
CASTGGVYEQYF
>TRBV7-3|TRBJ2-7
CASSLIVKERAGPNEQYF
>TRBV7-9|TRBJ2-7
CASSLGYGVYEQYF
>TRBV29-1|TRBJ1-2
CSVESGYTF
>TRBV11-3|TRBJ2-1
CASSLTGGLAGDEQFF
>TRBV24-1|TRBJ1-2
CATSDKRGYGYTF
>TRBV19|TRBJ1-4
CRRAYDEKLFF
>TRBV30|TRBJ2-1
CAWSRTSGSWEQFF
>TRBV19|TRBJ1-6
CASTGAEGHSPLHF
>TRBV29-1|TRBJ1-2
CSVEVRSGFAGYTF
>TRBV5-1|TRBJ2-3
CASSFGGGSTDTQYF
>TRBV9|TRBJ1-6
CASSVEQGGSPLHF
>TRBV9|TRBJ1-2
CASSGLEAYYGYTF
>TRBV27|TRBJ2-2
CASRGIGTGGTGELFF
>TRBV20-1|TRBJ2-3
CSAPSGTDTQYF
>TRBV6-1|TRBJ2-7
CASFPGGAGYEQYF
>TRBV12-3/TRBV12-4|TRBJ2-5
CASSMGGRQTQYF
>TRBV6-5|TRBJ1-3
CASSYSYSGTGGILSGNTIYF
>TRBV4-1|TRBJ1-6
CASSLGQGLSHYNSPLHF
>TRBV6-1|TRBJ1-2
CASSYLWGPGAEGYTF
>TRBV29-1|TRBJ2-7
CSVGRGNYEQYF
>TRBV5-1|TRBJ2-1
CASSLDRVSYNEQFF
>TRBV4-3|TRBJ1-6
CASSQDRVVYSPLHF
>TRBV6-2/TRBV6-3|TRBJ1-6
CASSTGQGRDPPLHF
>TRBV7-9|TRBJ1-2
CASSPPGRGGYTF
>TRBV28|TRBJ2-1
CASRLGSKIDNEQFF
>TRBV19|TRBJ2-3
CASSVTDTQYF
>TRBV9|TRBJ1-2
CASSVGDGLYGYTF
>TRBV6-2/TRBV6-3|TRBJ2-3
CASSYQLAGGDTQYF
>TRBV7-2|TRBJ2-7
CASSFTGGPYEQYF
>TRBV4-2|TRBJ1-1
CASSQEGGSLLAFF
>TRBV11-2|TRBJ2-7
CASSRPGQSYEQYF
>TRBV20-1|TRBJ1-3
CSAYGSGNTIYF
>TRBV12-3/TRBV12-4|TRBJ2-5
CASSLRAVQGETQYF
>TRBV9|TRBJ1-5
CVSSVGQGNQPQHF